Given below is one T cell receptor (beta chain) in context. The table lists this clone with a few counts. This clone's antigen is unknown. The sample holds no much larger clone one base away, and base qualities are not on file. The donors were healthy, HIV-negative adults with no recently reported acute infections or vaccinations. Every donor was a Caucasian adult residing in Nashville, Tennessee, USA. For unsorted samples, about 90 million PBMCs were counted and genomic DNA was extracted with the QIAamp DNA Blood Mini kit. Blood was collected by leukapheresis, and PBMCs were isolated by Ficoll-Histopaque density gradient centrifugation and then cryopreserved in liquid nitrogen vapor phase. This sample was taken from a study of shared clonotypes between healthy human individuals (dated by TCRdb to 2020 to 2021). With respect to the entire study: Three men and two women, aged 18 to 49 years, made up the cohort. To estimate repertoire size and how much clonotypes are shared between individuals, the study performed deep sequencing of blood TCR repertoires from five healthy adults. Libraries were prepared and TCR repertoires were sequenced by different laboratories using diverse techniques, in order to increase sequencing depth and limit assay-specific biases. Leukapheresis yielded between about 0.94 and 10 billion PBMCs per donor.

There are 15 amino acids in the CDR3, from cysteine to phenylalanine inclusive. CDR3 DNA is the only sequence kept; it has 45 bases, read in frame from the first base. CDR1 and CDR2 (ENHRY, SYGVKD) derive from the germline V gene. Cut back by 11 bases and 4 bases, the V and J ends lie 23 bases apart. What the work shows at the level of the full study, not this receptor alone: The genetic and exposure-history diversity represented was limited by the small number of donors. Based on pairwise subsampling, the degree of clonotype sharing among donors was expected to be affected by sequencing depth. Sampling was limited to blood, and TCR repertoires in tissue likely differ from TCR repertoires in blood.

Using the deep immunoSEQ assay, TCR CDR3 regions were amplified from genomic DNA by multiplex PCR. Extracted genomic DNA from each cell subset was distributed evenly across all wells of several immunoSEQ 96-well plates, and each plate was treated as a replicate. Each replicate PCR for unsorted PBMC received 300 to 350 ng genomic DNA, equal to 25,000 to 30,000 T cell genomes. Genomic DNA from unsorted PBMC was sequenced over ten immunoSEQ deep assay plates. Purified libraries were measured with a Qubit 3.0 fluorometer, size-checked on a Bioanalyzer 2100, and measured again with the KAPA Library Quantification kit. Every immunoSEQ 96-well plate was sequenced on a separate single-read 150-cycle Illumina NextSeq 550 flow cell. On the authors' methods: Because the immunoSEQ output held only junctional sequences and lacked quality scores, the filtering could not match the filtering applied to full-length reads. Sequences were annotated with PyIR, a Python wrapper for IgBLAST v1.9, using IMGT germline references to assign V/J genes and CDR3. Reads were removed for weak V/J assignments (E-value above 1e-6), missing CDR3, stop codons, out-of-frame junctions, or ambiguous translated residues. V3J clonotypes were defined as sequences sharing an identical inferred V gene, J gene, and CDR3 amino acid sequence. Percentage overlap between repertoires was calculated by dividing the number of shared unique clonotypes by the size of the smaller repertoire. RTK rarefaction, the Chao1 estimator, and Recon v2.1 estimates of unobserved clonotypes were used to assess repertoire richness. TCRdb obtained this table from immuneACCESS and retained in-frame rearrangements with V and J assigned. These tables miss some clones; where compared with another copy, unresolved V genes account for less than half of the shortfall, and the remainder is unexplained. The V and J calls and the clone size are those of that table, but D and trimming were determined from the DNA. The sample table lists about 510,000 clones, roughly 78% of them with a count of one. Together, the top ten hold roughly 13% of the sample.

The sequence was obtained from a woman in her thirties or forties in good health. Some clones in this sample may be carry-over from other donors' samples. Sequenced: PBMCs. This sequence uses TRBV10-3 and TRBJ1-2, with the D gene not clear enough to name. CDR3 region: CAPQPNRPLGYGYTF. The sequenced DNA: TGTGCCCCCCAACCCAATAGACCACTCGGCTATGGCTACACCTTC.